Only a few counts were recorded for the clone carrying this T cell receptor (beta chain). What it binds is not known. For donors with ophthalmopathy, the disease showed moderate-to-severe activity, reached CAS ≥3 and NOSPECS ≥4, and had lasted under 3 months. Exclusion criteria comprised other autoimmune diseases, uncontrolled infections, pregnancy or lactation in patients. The authors used Ficoll-Paque density gradient centrifugation to separate PBMCs. The input was roughly 9.3 ml of fresh peripheral blood. The CDR3 has 14 residues. This sample is drawn from a study of Graves' ophthalmopathy and Graves' hyperthyroidism. Whole-study findings and limits: Discrimination between ophthalmopathy and stable hyperthyroidism by a 13-signature model showed 85% to 90% sensitivity and about 84% specificity.

Researchers took RNA transcripts and amplified TCR beta CDR3 regions from them. The first-round RT-PCR employed HTBI primers together with the Qiagen OneStep RT-PCR kit. A multiplex PCR was then performed as the second round. MiXCR, run by TCRdb on the multiplex PCR reads, gives a single entry per CDR3 protein. The top ten clones hold roughly 45% of a sample with around 670,000 distinct CDR3 sequences, 35% to 50% of them seen once. Sequenced material: peripheral blood. The genes are TRBV12-3 or TRBV12-4 and TRBJ1-4, with a weak D call TRBD1 (5 bases). This receptor was obtained from an adult man with Graves' ophthalmopathy. The CDR3 region is CASGLVVFTGELFF. The CDR3 DNA sequence: TGTGCTAGTGGTTTGGTGGTTTTTACAGGAGAACTGTTTTTT.